This is a list of T cell receptor beta chains from one sample in a study of cytomegalovirus exposure and HLA in healthy donors. TCRdb keeps only in-frame clones here, not all; method: immunoSEQ multiplex PCR. The table includes fewer than 90,000 clones, roughly 67% detected once. Material: PBMCs. The receptors come from a middle-aged man in good health and CMV-seropositive. Each CDR3 is given with its conserved first and last residue. D genes are given only for firm matches. Clone size is stated in some rows and not others, as once, few, many or a class when expanded.

D gene,V gene,J gene,clone size,CDR3 DNA,CDR3 protein
TRBD2,TRBV10-2,TRBJ2-7,-,TGCGCCAGCAGCGTCGGGACTAGCGGGAGCGACGAGCAGTACTTC,CASSVGTSGSDEQYF
-,TRBV9,TRBJ1-1,-,TGTGCCAGCAGCGTAGGGAGGGAGAGCATGAACACTGAAGCTTTCTTT,CASSVGRESMNTEAFF
TRBD1,TRBV9,TRBJ2-5,-,TGTGCCAGCAGCGCCCGACAGGGCCAAGAGACCCAGTACTTC,CASSARQGQETQYF
TRBD1,TRBV27,TRBJ2-1,-,TGTGCCAGCAGTTTGGGAGACAGGGGGTACAATGAGCAGTTCTTC,CASSLGDRGYNEQFF
-,TRBV11-2,TRBJ1-6,-,TGTGCCAGCAGCTTAGATCCAGGAACCTCACCCCTCCACTTT,CASSLDPGTSPLHF
-,TRBV23-1,TRBJ2-7,few,TGCGCCAGCCGGCGGACAAGGACAGAACCATACGAGCAGTACTTC,CASRRTRTEPYEQYF
-,TRBV7-7,TRBJ2-2,-,TGTGCTAGCAGCCCCGGGTCAGGGACCGGGGAGCTGTTTTTT,CASSPGSGTGELFF
TRBD1,TRBV5-1,TRBJ2-2,-,TGCGCCAGCAGCTTGGGGGGACAGGCCTACACCGGGGAGCTGTTTTTT,CASSLGGQAYTGELFF
-,TRBV25-1,TRBJ2-7,-,TGTGCCAGCAAAGGGGCAGCCCAGGACGAGCAGTACTTC,CASKGAAQDEQYF
TRBD2,TRBV7-2,TRBJ2-5,-,TGTGCCAGCAGCTCAGGACTAGCGGGGGGAGGTGAGACCCAGTACTTC,CASSSGLAGGGETQYF
TRBD2,TRBV7-2,TRBJ2-1,few,TGTGCCAGCAGCTTAGGACCGGGGGGTTACAATGAGCAGTTCTTC,CASSLGPGGYNEQFF
-,TRBV5-1,TRBJ2-2,-,TGCGCCAGCAGCTTTAACAGACCTTTATTGAACACCGGGGAGCTGTTTTTT,CASSFNRPLLNTGELFF
TRBD1,TRBV5-1,TRBJ2-7,-,TGCGCCAGCAGCTTCGGGACAGGGAACTACGAGCAGTACTTC,CASSFGTGNYEQYF
TRBD1,TRBV30,TRBJ1-3,-,TGTGCCTGGAGAATGACAGGGGGTGGAAACACCATATATTTT,CAWRMTGGGNTIYF
-,TRBV5-1,TRBJ1-1,once,TGCGCCAGCAGCCGCCGCGGTGACACTGAAGCTTTCTTT,CASSRRGDTEAFF
-,TRBV7-6,TRBJ1-1,-,TGTGCCAGCAGCTTAAGGGGCCCGGGGGACGGGAGGTGGACTGAAGCTTTCTTT,CASSLRGPGDGRWTEAFF
TRBD1,TRBV19,TRBJ2-2,-,TGTGCCAGTAGTGCCCGACAGGGAGACACCGGGGAGCTGTTTTTT,CASSARQGDTGELFF
TRBD1,TRBV10-3,TRBJ2-7,-,TGTGCCATCAGTGGGGACAGACTTACCTACGAGCAGTACTTC,CAISGDRLTYEQYF
-,TRBV7-8,TRBJ1-1,once,TGTGCCAGCAGCCACCCACGGGGGGAGACTGAAGCTTTCTTT,CASSHPRGETEAFF
-,TRBV11-3,TRBJ2-1,-,TGTGCCAGCAGCTTAGTCAGGGGGGATGAGCAGTTCTTC,CASSLVRGDEQFF
TRBD2,TRBV10-3,TRBJ2-7,-,TGTGCCATCGGCCTAGCGGGTTTGCTGGGTTACGAGCAGTACTTC,CAIGLAGLLGYEQYF
-,TRBV28,TRBJ2-3,-,TGTGCCAGCAGCCGTAGCGGAGCTGGCACAGATACGCAGTATTTT,CASSRSGAGTDTQYF
TRBD1,TRBV5-1,TRBJ1-4,-,TGCGCCAGCAGCTTGACCGGGACAGATAATGAAAAACTGTTTTTT,CASSLTGTDNEKLFF
TRBD1,TRBV7-8,TRBJ2-5,-,TGTGCCAGCAGCTTATCGACAGGGGTAGAGACCCAGTACTTC,CASSLSTGVETQYF
TRBD2,TRBV5-6,TRBJ2-6,-,TGTGCCAGCAGCCGGAGACTAGCGGGAAGCTCTGGGGCCAACGTCCTGACTTTC,CASSRRLAGSSGANVLTF
-,TRBV2,TRBJ2-7,few,TGTGCCAGCACCAAAACCCGGGAACTGTCCTACTACGAGCAGTACTTC,CASTKTRELSYYEQYF
-,TRBV6-6,TRBJ1-2,-,TGTGCCACAGGGGCTAACTATGGCTACACCTTC,CATGANYGYTF
TRBD2,TRBV19,TRBJ2-3,-,TGTGCCAGTAGTATCAGTAGCGGGGCTAGGACAGATACGCAGTATTTT,CASSISSGARTDTQYF
-,TRBV29-1,TRBJ2-5,-,TGCAGCGTTGTAAGAGCGCGGTACCAAGAGACCCAGTACTTC,CSVVRARYQETQYF
TRBD1,TRBV25-1,TRBJ2-6,-,TGTGCCAGCAGTGCCCCACAGGGGGAAGGCTCTGGGGCCAACGTCCTGACTTTC,CASSAPQGEGSGANVLTF
-,TRBV30,TRBJ1-2,few,TGTGCCTGGAGCCCTCAGCCGGCGGGACCCGATGGCTACACCTTC,CAWSPQPAGPDGYTF
-,TRBV30,TRBJ1-2,-,TGTGCCTGGCAGAAACAGCCCTTCAACTATGGCTACACCTTC,CAWQKQPFNYGYTF
-,TRBV12-5,TRBJ2-7,few,TGTGCTAGTCAGGCCCTAGGGGGCGAGCAGTACTTC,CASQALGGEQYF
-,TRBV9,TRBJ1-4,-,TGTGCCAGCAGCGTAGACAGTGTTGGGAATGAAAAACTGTTTTTT,CASSVDSVGNEKLFF
-,TRBV5-5,TRBJ2-7,few,TGTGCCAGCAGCTTGGATGCCTTCAGCTCCTACGAGCAGTACTTC,CASSLDAFSSYEQYF
TRBD1,TRBV29-1,TRBJ2-7,-,TGCAGCGTTGGCGGATCCCCGACAGGGGGAAGTTACGAGCAGTACTTC,CSVGGSPTGGSYEQYF
TRBD2,TRBV5-1,TRBJ2-7,few,TGCGCCAGCAGTATTCTTGCGGGAGGATTCTACGAGCAGTACTTC,CASSILAGGFYEQYF
TRBD1,TRBV5-4,TRBJ1-2,once,TGTGCCAGCAGCTTGGGACAGGGGGCGTATGGCTACACCTTC,CASSLGQGAYGYTF
-,TRBV4-1,TRBJ1-3,-,TGCGCCAGCAGCCCATCCTGGGTAGCCAGCTCTGGAAACACCATATATTTT,CASSPSWVASSGNTIYF
-,TRBV15,TRBJ1-2,-,TGTGCCACCAGAACGGCCCTAGACCTTAACTATGGCTACACCTTC,CATRTALDLNYGYTF
TRBD2,TRBV11-2,TRBJ2-3,-,TGTGCCAGCACCATGGGGCTAGCGGCCCACCCCAGCACAGATACGCAGTATTTT,CASTMGLAAHPSTDTQYF
-,TRBV27,TRBJ1-1,-,TGTGCCAGCAGTTCACAGGGTTACACTGAAGCTTTCTTT,CASSSQGYTEAFF
-,TRBV6-6,TRBJ1-1,few,TGTGCCAGCAGTTACCCGGGAGGCGAAGCTTTCTTT,CASSYPGGEAFF
TRBD1,TRBV4-1,TRBJ1-1,-,TGCGCCAGCAGCCCCGGGGGACAGGGGCGGACTGAAGCTTTCTTT,CASSPGGQGRTEAFF
TRBD1,TRBV5-6,TRBJ1-3,few,TGTGCCAGCAGGACAGGGGGCTCTGGAAACACCATATATTTT,CASRTGGSGNTIYF
-,TRBV6-1,TRBJ1-3,-,TGTGCCAGCAGTGCCACAATGTCTGGAAACACCATATATTTT,CASSATMSGNTIYF
-,TRBV6-1,TRBJ1-5,-,TGTGCCAGCAGTGGGAGGGTGGAAGAACGGTATAGCAATCAGCCCCAGCATTTT,CASSGRVEERYSNQPQHF